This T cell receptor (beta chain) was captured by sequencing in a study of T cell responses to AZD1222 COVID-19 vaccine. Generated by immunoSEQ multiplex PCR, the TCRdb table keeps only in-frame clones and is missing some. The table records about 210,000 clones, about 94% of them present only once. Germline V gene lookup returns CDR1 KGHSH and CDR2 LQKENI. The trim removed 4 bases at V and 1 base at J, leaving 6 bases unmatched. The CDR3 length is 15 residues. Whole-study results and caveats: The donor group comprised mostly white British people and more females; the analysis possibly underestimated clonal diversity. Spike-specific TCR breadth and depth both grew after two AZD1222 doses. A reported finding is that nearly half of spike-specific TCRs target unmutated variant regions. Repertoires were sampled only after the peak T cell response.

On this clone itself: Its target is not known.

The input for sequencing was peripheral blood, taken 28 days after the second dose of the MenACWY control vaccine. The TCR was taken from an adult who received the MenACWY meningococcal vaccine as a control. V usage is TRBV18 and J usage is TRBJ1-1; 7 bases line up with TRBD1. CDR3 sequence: CASSQMTGQNTEAFF. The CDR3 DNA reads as TGTGCCAGCTCACAAATGACAGGGCAGAACACTGAAGCTTTCTTT.